These T cell receptor beta chains were read from a single sample in a study of identifying expanded T cells in peripheral blood. Sequenced by immunoSEQ multiplex PCR; TCRdb stores in-frame clones only, minus some. This sample has some 100,000 clones, with roughly 90% found just once. The sequencing sample was made of blood. Receptor source: a person aged 18-70 years in good health. CDR3s include the opening cysteine and the closing phenylalanine or tryptophan. A D gene is named only where the DNA matches it firmly. A clone size is listed for some rows: how often the clone was seen (once, few, many), or a class if it is expanded.

abundance	v_gene	j_gene	d_gene	CDR3nt	CDR3aa
NA	TRBV4-3	TRBJ1-6	TRBD1	TGCGCCAGCAGCCAAGAATCGGGACAGGGGGCCCTTGGTTCACCCCTCCACTTT	CASSQESGQGALGSPLHF
NA	TRBV10-3	TRBJ2-3	TRBD2	TGTGCCATCAGTGAGGGGGGGGACACAGATACGCAGTATTTT	CAISEGGDTDTQYF
NA	TRBV6-6	TRBJ2-3	NA	TGTGCCAGCAGTTACTCGGCAAGCACAGATACGCAGTATTTT	CASSYSASTDTQYF
NA	TRBV27	TRBJ2-1	TRBD2	TGTGCCAGCAGCTCAGGGACTAGCGGGACCAGGTCCTACAATGAGCAGTTCTTC	CASSSGTSGTRSYNEQFF
NA	TRBV6-6	TRBJ1-1	NA	TGTGCCAGCAGTCCGGGACAACGGACCACTGAAGCTTTCTTT	CASSPGQRTTEAFF
NA	TRBV6-5	TRBJ2-2	NA	TGTGCCAGCAGTTATACAGGCGTCGGGGAGCTGTTTTTT	CASSYTGVGELFF
once	TRBV29-1	TRBJ2-7	NA	TGCAGCGTTGCGTGGCAGGGGCGGTCCTACGAGCAGTACTTC	CSVAWQGRSYEQYF
NA	TRBV28	TRBJ2-5	TRBD2	TGTGCCAGCGGCAAGCGGGGGGCCGGCTGGGAGCAGTACTTC	CASGKRGAGWEQYF
NA	TRBV11-2	TRBJ2-3	NA	TGTGCCAGCAGCCCTAGACAAACAGATACGCAGTATTTT	CASSPRQTDTQYF
NA	TRBV29-1	TRBJ1-2	NA	TGCAGCGTTGAATCCGGGGGGGGAGGCTACACCTTC	CSVESGGGGYTF
NA	TRBV7-9	TRBJ2-3	TRBD1	TGTGCCAGCAGCCCCGGGACAGGGGCGGATACGCAGTATTTT	CASSPGTGADTQYF
NA	TRBV10-2	TRBJ1-2	TRBD1	TGCGCCAGCAGTGAGTCCCGGACAGGGAACTATGGCTACACCTTC	CASSESRTGNYGYTF
NA	TRBV18	TRBJ2-7	TRBD2	TGTGCCAGCTCACCAGGTTTAGCGGGAGGAACAGGGGAGCAGTACTTC	CASSPGLAGGTGEQYF
NA	TRBV19	TRBJ1-2	NA	TGTGCCAGTAGTATAGATCTTCGTGGGGGAAGTCTTTTACCCCATGGCTACACCTTC	CASSIDLRGGSLLPHGYTF
NA	TRBV30	TRBJ1-4	NA	TGTGCCTGGACTCAAGGGGGTTCCCCTTGGGAAAAACTGTTTTTT	CAWTQGGSPWEKLFF
NA	TRBV16	TRBJ1-5	NA	TGTGCCAGCAGCCAATTGGGCGGCCAGCCCCAGCATTTT	CASSQLGGQPQHF
NA	TRBV6-1	TRBJ1-2	NA	TGTGCCAGCAGTGAAATTCAGTACTATGGCTACACCTTC	CASSEIQYYGYTF
NA	TRBV5-1	TRBJ2-1	NA	TGCGCCAGCAGCTTGACAGCTGCCAACAATGAGCAGTTCTTC	CASSLTAANNEQFF
few	TRBV29-1	TRBJ1-3	NA	TGCAGCGTTGAAGATCCGGTCTCCGGAAACACCATATATTTT	CSVEDPVSGNTIYF